These 19 T cell receptor beta chains came from one sample sequenced in a study of T cell responses to AZD1222 COVID-19 vaccine (dated by TCRdb to about 2021). The time point label on this specimen signifies: baseline before first vaccination. Libraries were made using the immunoSEQ multiplex PCR assay. In TCRdb, the immuneACCESS table is reduced to in-frame sequences with V and J assigned. These tables do not hold every clone; where another copy was compared, an unresolved V gene accounts for under half, and the others remain unexplained. This sample lists fewer than 150,000 clones; roughly 90% were detected once. 4.4% of the sample goes to the ten largest clones. The specimen was peripheral blood, collected on day 0 of AZD1222 vaccination. Source of these receptors: an adult in good health.

The V gene is TRBV2, the J gene TRBJ2-7; D remains unclear. The length of the CDR3 is 13 residues. CDR1 is SNHLY and CDR2 is FYNNEI in the germline V gene. The V and J ends lost 6 bases and 2 bases respectively, with 11 bases between them. This CDR3 reads CASSPTGPYEQYF. The CDR3 DNA follows: TGTGCCAGCAGCCCCACGGGCCCCTACGAGCAGTACTTC.

J is TRBJ1-4 and V is TRBV6-5, with D maybe TRBD1 (5 bases). Germline CDR1 reads MNHEY; CDR2 reads SVGAGI. The CDR3 spans 12 residues. Trimming removed 7 bases at V and 8 bases at J, with 11 bases between. This chain's CDR3 is CASTPGVEKLFF. CDR3 in DNA: TGTGCCAGCACTCCGGGGGTAGAAAAACTGTTTTTT.

The V gene is TRBV28, the J gene TRBJ2-7; either TRBD1 or TRBD2 may fit D (6 bases each). Trimming left V 7 bases short and J 2 bases short, with 24 bases between. Germline V gene sequence: CDR1 MDHEN, CDR2 SYDVKM. The CDR3 is 17 amino acids. Written as DNA, the CDR3 is TGTGCCAGCATCAACTGGGGATCGGGGGCCTTACCCTACGAGCAGTACTTC. Translation: CASINWGSGALPYEQYF. The full variable domain, completed using reference TRBV28 and TRBJ2-7, is DVKVTQSSRYLVKRTGEKVFLECVQDMDHENMFWYRQDPGLGLRLIYFSYDVKMKEKGDIPEGYSVSREKKERFSLILESASTNQTSMYLCASINWGSGALPYEQYFGPGTRLTVT.

The chain is built from TRBV2 and TRBJ1-4; TRBD1 matches at 9 bases. Germline CDR1 and CDR2: SNHLY and FYNNEI. The J segment lost 7 bases and the V segment lost 5 bases, leaving 8 bases of the junction unmatched. The CDR3 loop spans 15 amino acids. The CDR3 DNA reads TGTGCCAGCAGTCCGATGGGGACAGGGCCTGAAAAACTGTTTTTT. Translated: CASSPMGTGPEKLFF.

The V call is TRBV3-1 (or the pseudogene TRBV3-2), the J call TRBJ1-6; D remains ambiguous. V was shortened by 1 base and J by 7 bases, with 5 bases between the two germline ends. The CDR3 is 13 residues long. Germline V gene sequence: CDR1 LGHDT, CDR2 YNNKEL (reference sequence). Here the CDR3 DNA reads TGTGCCAGCAGCCAAGGACCCAATTCACCCCTCCACTTT. Translation: CASSQGPNSPLHF.

The CDR3, as DNA: TGTGCCAGCAGCTTCGCTAGCGGGGGAGGCACAGATACGCAGTATTTT. This gives the protein CASSFASGGGTDTQYF. The gene calls are TRBV11-2 and TRBJ2-3; 10 bases are a match to TRBD2. V was pared by 3 bases and J by 1 base, with 4 bases of the junction left unmatched. The CDR3 contains 16 residues. Germline V gene sequence: CDR1 SGHAT, CDR2 FQNNGV.

The rearrangement joins TRBV2 to TRBJ2-3; TRBD1 might be the D (5 bases). Trimming took off 4 bases at V and 4 bases at J, with 9 bases between the two ends. The CDR3 contains 13 residues. CDR1 SNHLY and CDR2 FYNNEI come from the germline V gene. The CDR3 bases are TGTGCCAGCAGTGTTCAGGGATCAGATACGCAGTATTTT. Protein: CASSVQGSDTQYF.

The chain has TRBV9 and TRBJ2-7; a possible D gene is TRBD1 (6 bases). This CDR3 has 16 amino acids. Trimming removed 3 bases from V and 2 bases from J, with 18 bases in between. CDR1 SGDLS and CDR2 YYNGEE come from the germline V gene. Here the CDR3 reads CASSENRDTVTYEQYF. The CDR3 DNA sequence: TGTGCCAGCAGCGAAAACCGGGACACAGTTACCTACGAGCAGTACTTC.

The chain has TRBV3-1 (or the pseudogene TRBV3-2) and TRBJ1-3; D is undetermined. CDR1 LGHDT and CDR2 YNNKEL come from the germline V gene (reference sequence). The V gene lost 0 bases and the J gene lost 0 bases, with 9 bases spanning the gap. This CDR3 comprises 16 residues. The CDR3 DNA reads TGTGCCAGCAGCCAAGATTATTGGGTCTCTGGAAACACCATATATTTT. Translated: CASSQDYWVSGNTIYF.

V usage is TRBV6-5 and J usage is TRBJ1-2; no clear D gene. Germline V lookup: CDR1 MNHEY, CDR2 SVGAGI. Trimming cost V 2 bases and J 8 bases, with 12 bases left between them. The CDR3 consists of 13 residues. The CDR3 is CASSYPDQRGYTF. CDR3 sequence (DNA): TGTGCCAGCAGTTACCCGGACCAGCGGGGCTACACCTTC.

This clone was picked up one time. The gene calls are TRBV4-1 and TRBJ2-3; D is possibly TRBD1 or TRBD2 (5 bases each). The germline gives CDR1 MGHRA, CDR2 YSYEKL. Trimming took off 4 bases at V and 6 bases at J, with 17 bases between the two ends. The length of the CDR3 is 15 residues. Written as DNA, the CDR3 is TGCGCCAGCAGCCTAGGGACGGCTAGCAGGGATACGCAGTATTTT. It encodes CASSLGTASRDTQYF.

V is TRBV2 and J is TRBJ2-3, with D perhaps assigned TRBD1 or TRBD2 (5 bases each). Trimming took off 1 base at V and 2 bases at J, with 19 bases between the two ends. CDR1 SNHLY and CDR2 FYNNEI come from the germline V gene. The CDR3 loop spans 18 amino acids. The chain's CDR3 is CASSEVKGMGRYTDTQYF. CDR3 nucleotide sequence: TGTGCCAGCAGTGAAGTTAAGGGTATGGGACGATACACAGATACGCAGTATTTT.

This chain uses TRBV6-6 with TRBJ2-3; 8 bases align to TRBD2. V lost 5 bases to trimming and J lost 4 bases; unmatched junction nucleotides: 20. CDR1 is MNHNY, CDR2 SVGAGI, per germline (reference sequence). There are 19 residues in the CDR3. CDR3 protein: CASSRPPSAPGLEPDTQYF. The CDR3 nucleotides read TGTGCCAGCAGTCGGCCCCCGTCTGCACCGGGACTAGAGCCAGATACGCAGTATTTT.

The chain joins TRBV25-1 to TRBJ1-3; perhaps TRBD1 as D (5 bases). Trimming left V 7 bases short and J 0 bases short, with 10 bases between. The CDR3 spans 14 residues. Germline V gene sequence: CDR1 MGHDK, CDR2 SYGVNS. The CDR3 loop reads CASKGLRSGNTIYF. CDR3 DNA sequence: TGTGCCAGCAAGGGACTGCGCTCTGGAAACACCATATATTTT.

This chain links TRBV28 with TRBJ1-5; D is unclear. Germline loops: CDR1 MDHEN, CDR2 SYDVKM. This CDR3 spans 14 amino acids. DNA for the CDR3: TGTGCAAACAGTGCGGTAAATAGCAATCAGCCCCAGCATTTT. It translates to CANSAVNSNQPQHF.

This clone was picked up a small number of times. The chain joins TRBV27 to TRBJ1-2; D ambiguous. Germline CDR1 reads MNHEY; CDR2 reads SMNVEV (reference sequence). The ends were cut back, 3 bases at V and 2 bases at J, with 10 bases in the middle. This CDR3 contains 14 residues. The CDR3 sequence: CASSFARVNYGYTF. DNA of the CDR3: TGTGCCAGCAGTTTCGCGAGGGTCAACTATGGCTACACCTTC.

This clone was counted only a few times. The chain has TRBV5-1 and TRBJ1-1, with TRBD1 as a possible D gene (6 bases). Germline CDR1 and CDR2: SGHRS and YFSETQ. The CDR3 has 15 amino acids. The V end lost 0 bases, the J end lost 10 bases, and 19 bases lay between the germline ends. The chain's CDR3 is CASSLVSGGQLGAFF. CDR3 nucleotides: TGCGCCAGCAGCTTGGTGTCGGGGGGCCAGTTGGGAGCTTTCTTT.

The rearrangement joins TRBV3-1 (or the pseudogene TRBV3-2) to TRBJ1-1; TRBD1 is a possible D gene (6 bases). Trimming cost V 9 bases and J 11 bases, with 19 bases left between them. In germline, CDR1 is LGHDT, CDR2 YNNKEL (reference sequence). The CDR3 consists of 12 residues. The CDR3, as DNA: TGTGCCAGTGCCCTGGGGGGGGCCCAGGCTTTCTTT. Encoded protein: CASALGGAQAFF.

This clone was detected once. The chain recombines TRBV10-1 with TRBJ2-5, with TRBD1 matching over 10 bases. V was clipped by 3 bases and J by 5 bases; unmatched bases: 6. This CDR3 is built from 15 residues. The germline V gene has CDR1 WNHNN and CDR2 SYGVQD (reference sequence). The CDR3 protein is CASSETTGGSETQYF. The DNA of the CDR3 is TGCGCCAGCAGTGAAACGACAGGGGGCTCGGAGACCCAGTACTTC.